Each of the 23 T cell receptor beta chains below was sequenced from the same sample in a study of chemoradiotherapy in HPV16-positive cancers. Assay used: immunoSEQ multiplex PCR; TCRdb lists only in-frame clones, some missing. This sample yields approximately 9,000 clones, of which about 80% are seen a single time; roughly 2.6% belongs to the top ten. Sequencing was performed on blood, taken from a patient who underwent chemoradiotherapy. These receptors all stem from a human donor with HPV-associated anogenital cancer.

CDR3 sequence: CASSRETQYF. The CDR3 DNA reads as TGTGCCAGCAGCCGAGAGACCCAGTACTTC. This rearrangement joins TRBV7-8 to TRBJ2-5; D is undetermined. Trimming took off 5 bases at V and 4 bases at J, with 2 bases between the two ends. The CDR3 sequence is 10 residues long. Germline V lookup: CDR1 SGHVS, CDR2 FQNEAQ.

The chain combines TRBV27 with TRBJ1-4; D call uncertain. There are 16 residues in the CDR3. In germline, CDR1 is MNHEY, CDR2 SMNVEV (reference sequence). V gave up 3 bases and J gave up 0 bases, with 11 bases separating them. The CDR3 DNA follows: TGTGCCAGCAGTTTCGTGCCGGCTGCAACTAATGAAAAACTGTTTTTT. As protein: CASSFVPAATNEKLFF.

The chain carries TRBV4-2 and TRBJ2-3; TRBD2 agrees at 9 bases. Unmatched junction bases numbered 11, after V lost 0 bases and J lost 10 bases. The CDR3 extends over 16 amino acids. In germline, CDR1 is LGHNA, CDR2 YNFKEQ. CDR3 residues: CASSQDGSGGLGSQYF. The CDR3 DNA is TGTGCCAGCAGCCAAGATGGTAGCGGGGGCCTCGGTTCGCAGTATTTT.

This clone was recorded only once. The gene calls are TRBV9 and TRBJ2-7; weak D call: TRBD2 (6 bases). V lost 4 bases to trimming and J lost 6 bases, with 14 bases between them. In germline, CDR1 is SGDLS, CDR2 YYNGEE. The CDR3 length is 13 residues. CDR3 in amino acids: CASSPPGEGEQYF. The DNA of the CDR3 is TGTGCCAGCAGCCCTCCGGGGGAAGGCGAGCAGTACTTC.

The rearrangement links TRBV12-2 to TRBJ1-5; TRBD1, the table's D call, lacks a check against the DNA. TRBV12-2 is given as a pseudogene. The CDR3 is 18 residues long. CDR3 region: CASRPRTPGQWSNQPQHF. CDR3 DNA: TGTGCAAGTCGCCCCCGGACCCCAGGACAGTGGAGCAATCAGCCCCAGCATTTT.

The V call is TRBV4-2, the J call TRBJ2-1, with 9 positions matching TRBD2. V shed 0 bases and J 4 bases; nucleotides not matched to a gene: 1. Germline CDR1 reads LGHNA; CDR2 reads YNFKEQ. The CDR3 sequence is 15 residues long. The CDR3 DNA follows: TGTGCCAGCAGCCAAGAGCGGGGGGGTTACAATGAGCAGTTCTTC. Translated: CASSQERGGYNEQFF.

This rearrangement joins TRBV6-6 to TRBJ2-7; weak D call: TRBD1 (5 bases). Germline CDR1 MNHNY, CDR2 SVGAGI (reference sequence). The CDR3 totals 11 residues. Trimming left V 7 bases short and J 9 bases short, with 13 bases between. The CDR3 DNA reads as TGTGCCAGCAAAGGGGATGTGGTGCAGTACTTC. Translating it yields CASKGDVVQYF.

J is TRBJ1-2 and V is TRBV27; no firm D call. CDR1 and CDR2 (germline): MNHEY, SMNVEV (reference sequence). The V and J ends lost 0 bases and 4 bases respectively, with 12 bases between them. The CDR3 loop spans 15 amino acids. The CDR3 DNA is TGTGCCAGCAGTTTATCCCCCTCAGGTTCCTATGGCTACACCTTC. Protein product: CASSLSPSGSYGYTF.

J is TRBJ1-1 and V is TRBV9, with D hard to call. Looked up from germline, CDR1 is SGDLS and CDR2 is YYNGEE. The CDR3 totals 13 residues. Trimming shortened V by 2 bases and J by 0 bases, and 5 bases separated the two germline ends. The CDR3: CASSVGMNTEAFF. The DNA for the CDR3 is TGTGCCAGCAGCGTTGGAATGAACACTGAAGCTTTCTTT.

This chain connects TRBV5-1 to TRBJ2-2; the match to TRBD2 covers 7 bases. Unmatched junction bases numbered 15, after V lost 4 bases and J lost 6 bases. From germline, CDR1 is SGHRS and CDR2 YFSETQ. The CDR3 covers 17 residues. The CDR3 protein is CASSPWEGWSYAGELFF. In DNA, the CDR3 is TGCGCCAGCAGCCCCTGGGAGGGGTGGTCATACGCCGGGGAGCTGTTTTTT.

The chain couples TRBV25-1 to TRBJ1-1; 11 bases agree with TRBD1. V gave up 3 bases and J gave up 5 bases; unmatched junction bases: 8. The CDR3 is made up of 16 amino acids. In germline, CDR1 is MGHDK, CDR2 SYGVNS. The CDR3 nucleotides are TGTGCCAGCAGTGAGGGGGGACAGGGGGTTGGAACTGAAGCTTTCTTT. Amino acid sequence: CASSEGGQGVGTEAFF. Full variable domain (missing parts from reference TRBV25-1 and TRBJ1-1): EADIYQTPRYLVIGTGKKITLECSQTMGHDKMYWYQQDPGMELHLIHYSYGVNSTEKGDLSSESTVSRIRTEHFPLTLESARPSHTSQYLCASSEGGQGVGTEAFFGQGTRLTVV.

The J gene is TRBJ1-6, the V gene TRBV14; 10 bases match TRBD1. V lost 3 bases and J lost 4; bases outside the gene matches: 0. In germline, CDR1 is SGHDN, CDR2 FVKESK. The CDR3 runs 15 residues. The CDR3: CASSQGQGYNSPLHF. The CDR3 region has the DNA TGTGCCAGCAGCCAGGGACAGGGGTATAATTCACCCCTCCACTTT.

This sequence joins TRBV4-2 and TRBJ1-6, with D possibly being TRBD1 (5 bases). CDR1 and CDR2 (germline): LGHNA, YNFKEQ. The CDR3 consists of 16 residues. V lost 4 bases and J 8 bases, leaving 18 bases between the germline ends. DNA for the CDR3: TGTGCCAGCAGCCTTACCCCCGGGACCGATTATTCACCCCTCCACTTT. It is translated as CASSLTPGTDYSPLHF.

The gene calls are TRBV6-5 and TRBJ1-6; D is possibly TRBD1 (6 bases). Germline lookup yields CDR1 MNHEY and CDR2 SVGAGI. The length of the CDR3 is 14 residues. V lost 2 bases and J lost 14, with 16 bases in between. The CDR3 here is CASSYRGGIETLHF. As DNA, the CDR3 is TGTGCCAGCAGTTACAGAGGGGGGATAGAAACCCTCCACTTT.

The CDR3 region is CASSRSLAGGSNEQYF. CDR3 DNA: TGTGCCAGCAGCCGATCCCTAGCGGGGGGGTCTAACGAGCAGTACTTC. This chain joins TRBV9 and TRBJ2-7; 12 nucleotides match TRBD2. The V gene end was trimmed by 4 bases and the J gene end by 5 bases; junction bases not matched to a gene: 10. This CDR3 contains 16 residues. Looked up from germline, CDR1 is SGDLS and CDR2 is YYNGEE.

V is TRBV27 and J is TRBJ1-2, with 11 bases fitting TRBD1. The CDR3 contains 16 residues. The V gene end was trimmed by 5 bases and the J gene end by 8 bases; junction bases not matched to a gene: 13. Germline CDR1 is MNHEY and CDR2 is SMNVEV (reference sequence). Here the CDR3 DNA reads TGTGCCAGCAGTCCCGGAGGGGGGACAGGGGGAACCGGCTACACCTTC. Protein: CASSPGGGTGGTGYTF.

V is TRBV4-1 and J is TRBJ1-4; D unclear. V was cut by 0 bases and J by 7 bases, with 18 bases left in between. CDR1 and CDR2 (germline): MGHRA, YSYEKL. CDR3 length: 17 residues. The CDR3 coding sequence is TGCGCCAGCAGCCAAGATCAGTCACGAGGGCTCGGTGAAAAACTGTTTTTT. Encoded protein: CASSQDQSRGLGEKLFF.

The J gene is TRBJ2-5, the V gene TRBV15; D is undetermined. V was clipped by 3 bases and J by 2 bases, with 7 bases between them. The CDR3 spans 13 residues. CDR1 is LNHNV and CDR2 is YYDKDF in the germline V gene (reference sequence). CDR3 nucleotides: TGTGCCACCAGCAGGGAACTTCAAGAGACCCAGTACTTC. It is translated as CATSRELQETQYF.

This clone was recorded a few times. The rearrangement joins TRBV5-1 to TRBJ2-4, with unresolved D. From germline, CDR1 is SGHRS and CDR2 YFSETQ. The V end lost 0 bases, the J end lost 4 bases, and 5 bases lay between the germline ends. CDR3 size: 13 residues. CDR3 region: CASSLDPKNIQYF. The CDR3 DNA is TGCGCCAGCAGCTTGGATCCGAAAAACATTCAGTACTTC. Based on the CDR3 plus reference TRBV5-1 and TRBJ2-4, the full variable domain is KAGVTQTPRYLIKTRGQQVTLSCSPISGHRSVSWYQQTPGQGLQFLFEYFSETQRNKGNFPGRFSGRQFSNSRSEMNVSTLELGDSALYLCASSLDPKNIQYFGAGTRLSVL.

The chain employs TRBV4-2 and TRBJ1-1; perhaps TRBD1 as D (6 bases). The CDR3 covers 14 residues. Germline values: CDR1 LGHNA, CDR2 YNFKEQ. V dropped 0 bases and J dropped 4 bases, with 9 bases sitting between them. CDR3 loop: CASSQEVGGTEAFF. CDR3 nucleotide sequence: TGTGCCAGCAGCCAAGAAGTAGGGGGCACTGAAGCTTTCTTT.

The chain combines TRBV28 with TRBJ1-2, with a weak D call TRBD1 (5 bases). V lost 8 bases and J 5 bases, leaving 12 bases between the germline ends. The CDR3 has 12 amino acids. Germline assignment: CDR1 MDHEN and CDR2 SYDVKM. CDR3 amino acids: CASGQGNYGYTF. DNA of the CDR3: TGTGCCAGCGGGCAGGGAAATTATGGCTACACCTTC.

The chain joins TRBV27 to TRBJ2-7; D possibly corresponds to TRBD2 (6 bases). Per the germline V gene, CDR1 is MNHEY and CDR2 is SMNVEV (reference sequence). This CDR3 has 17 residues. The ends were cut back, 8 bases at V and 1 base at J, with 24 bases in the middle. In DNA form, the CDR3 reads TGTGCCAGCTCCACAAAGCGCGGGACGCAGGTTTCCTACGAGCAGTACTTC. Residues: CASSTKRGTQVSYEQYF.

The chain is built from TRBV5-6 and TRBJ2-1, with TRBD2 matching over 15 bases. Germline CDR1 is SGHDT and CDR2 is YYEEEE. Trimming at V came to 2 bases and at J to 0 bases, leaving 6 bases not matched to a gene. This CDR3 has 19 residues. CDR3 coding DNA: TGTGCCAGCAGCTTTCGCGGACTAGCGGGGGGGAGCTCCTACAATGAGCAGTTCTTC. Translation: CASSFRGLAGGSSYNEQFF. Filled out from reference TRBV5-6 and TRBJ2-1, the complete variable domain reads DAGVTQSPTHLIKTRGQQVTLRCSPKSGHDTVSWYQQALGQGPQFIFQYYEEEERQRGNFPDRFSGHQFPNYSSELNVNALLLGDSALYLCASSFRGLAGGSSYNEQFFGPGTRLTVL.